This T cell receptor (beta chain) was documented in a study of blood T cell repertoires in COVID-19. About the study: T cells, B-cell-depleted T cells, or PBMCs supplied cDNA or gDNA.

This clone came up a few times. In germline, CDR1 is SGHRS, CDR2 YFSETQ. This CDR3 comprises 14 residues. Trimming cost V 2 bases and J 2 bases, with 10 bases left between them. The data were produced by immunoSEQ multiplex PCR, yet TCRdb's version contains in-frame clones alone and is incomplete. The repertoire includes about 520,000 clones, approximately 83% of them detected once, and about 3.2% sits in the top ten. Sequencing was done on a sample of peripheral blood. The clonotype was recovered from a human donor in a cohort sampled during active COVID-19. The chain has TRBV5-1 and TRBJ2-5; possible D gene TRBD1, 6 bases. CDR3 residues: CASSFTGLQETQYF. In nucleotides, the CDR3 is TGCGCCAGCAGCTTCACAGGGTTACAAGAGACCCAGTACTTC.